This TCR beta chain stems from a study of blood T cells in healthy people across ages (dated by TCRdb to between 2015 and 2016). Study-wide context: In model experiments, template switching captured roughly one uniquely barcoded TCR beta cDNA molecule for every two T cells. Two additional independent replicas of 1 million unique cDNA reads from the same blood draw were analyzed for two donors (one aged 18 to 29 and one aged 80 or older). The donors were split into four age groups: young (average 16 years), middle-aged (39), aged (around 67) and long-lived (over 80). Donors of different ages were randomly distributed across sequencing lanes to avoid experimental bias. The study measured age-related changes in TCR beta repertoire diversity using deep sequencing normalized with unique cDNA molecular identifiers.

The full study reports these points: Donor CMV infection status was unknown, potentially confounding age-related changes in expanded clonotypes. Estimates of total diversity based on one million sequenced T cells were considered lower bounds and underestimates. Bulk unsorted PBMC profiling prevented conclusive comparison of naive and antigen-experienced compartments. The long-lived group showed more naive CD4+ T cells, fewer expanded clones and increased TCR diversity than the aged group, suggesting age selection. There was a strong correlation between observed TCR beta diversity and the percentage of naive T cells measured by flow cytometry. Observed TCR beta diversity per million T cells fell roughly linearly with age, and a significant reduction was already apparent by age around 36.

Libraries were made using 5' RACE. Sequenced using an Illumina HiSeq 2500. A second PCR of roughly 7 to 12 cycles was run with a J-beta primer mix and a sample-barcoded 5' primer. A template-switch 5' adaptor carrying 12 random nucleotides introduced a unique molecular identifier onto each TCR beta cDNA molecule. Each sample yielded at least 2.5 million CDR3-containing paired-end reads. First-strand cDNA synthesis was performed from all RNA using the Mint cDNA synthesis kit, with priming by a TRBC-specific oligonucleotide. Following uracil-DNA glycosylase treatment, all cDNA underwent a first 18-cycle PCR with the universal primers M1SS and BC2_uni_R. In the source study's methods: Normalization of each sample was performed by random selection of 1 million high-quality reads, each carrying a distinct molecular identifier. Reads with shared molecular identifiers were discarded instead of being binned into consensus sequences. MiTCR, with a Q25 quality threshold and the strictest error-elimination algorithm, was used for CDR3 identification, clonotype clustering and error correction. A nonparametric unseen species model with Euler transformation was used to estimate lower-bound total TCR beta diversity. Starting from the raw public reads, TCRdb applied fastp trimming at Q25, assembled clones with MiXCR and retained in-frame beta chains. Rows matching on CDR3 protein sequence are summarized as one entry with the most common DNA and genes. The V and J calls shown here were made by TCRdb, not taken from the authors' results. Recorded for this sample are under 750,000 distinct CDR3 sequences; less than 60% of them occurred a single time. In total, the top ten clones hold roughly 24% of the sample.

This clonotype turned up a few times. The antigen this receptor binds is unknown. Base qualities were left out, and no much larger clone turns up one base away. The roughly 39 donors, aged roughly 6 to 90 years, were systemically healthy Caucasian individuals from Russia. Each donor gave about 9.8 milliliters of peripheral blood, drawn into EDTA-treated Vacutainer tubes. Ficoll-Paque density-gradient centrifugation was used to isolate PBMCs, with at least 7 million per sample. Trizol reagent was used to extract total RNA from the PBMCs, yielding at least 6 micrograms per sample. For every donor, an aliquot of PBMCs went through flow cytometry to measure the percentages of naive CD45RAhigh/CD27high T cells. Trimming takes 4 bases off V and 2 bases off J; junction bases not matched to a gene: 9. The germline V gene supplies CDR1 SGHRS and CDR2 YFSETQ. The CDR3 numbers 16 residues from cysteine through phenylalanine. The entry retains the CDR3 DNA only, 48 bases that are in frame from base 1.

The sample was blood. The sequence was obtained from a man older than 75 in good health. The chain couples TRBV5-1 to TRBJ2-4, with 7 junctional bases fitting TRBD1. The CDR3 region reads CASSQQGSAPKNIQYF. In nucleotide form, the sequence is TGCGCCAGCAGCCAACAGGGGTCGGCGCCCAAAAACATTCAGTACTTC.